This T cell receptor beta chain came from a study of blood T cell repertoires in COVID-19. About the research overall: The study drew acute and convalescent COVID-19 samples from the United States, Italy and Spain.

This clone turned up a few times. Original processing methods: Estimation of nucleated cell counts relied on the amplification of reference gene primers. Generated by immunoSEQ multiplex PCR, the TCRdb table keeps only in-frame clones and is missing some. V and J calls and clone size are as listed in that table; D and trimming were resolved from the DNA. The sample yields some 460,000 clones, nearly 90% seen once. The CDR3 runs to 15 residues. V was clipped by 5 bases and J by 2 bases; unmatched bases: 7. Germline CDR1 SEHNR, CDR2 FQNEAQ (reference sequence). The sequence was collected from a young woman with acute COVID-19. The sequenced sample was PBMCs or T cells enriched from blood (not recorded which). This chain joins TRBV7-9 and TRBJ2-7, with 9 positions matching TRBD1. The CDR3: CASSQSGQGTYEQYF. The DNA for the CDR3 is TGTGCCAGCAGCCAATCGGGACAGGGAACCTACGAGCAGTACTTC. The complete variable domain, with remaining parts taken from reference TRBV7-9 and TRBJ2-7, reads DTGVSQNPRHKITKRGQNVTFRCDPISEHNRLYWYRQTLGQGPEFLTYFQNEAQLEKSRLLSDRFSAERPKGSFSTLEIQRTEQGDSAMYLCASSQSGQGTYEQYFGPGTRLTVT.